The clone carrying this T cell receptor beta chain was seen repeatedly, ten times or more. Its antigen remains unknown. Time point: patch test 1, 2 weeks after DPC sensitization. The treatment is: therapeutic diphenylcyclopropenone sensitization with weekly scalp DPC. Prior to each patch test being applied, blood was drawn. Unseparated into fractions, whole blood served as the source from which total RNA was extracted. The length of the CDR3 is 10 residues. J lost 12 bases, V lost 7 bases, and 0 bases had no gene match. Germline-derived CDR1 and CDR2 are SQVTM and ANQGSEA. The data belong to a study of human T cells and chemical hapten exposure. Study information: After 6 days, upper back 0.01% DPC patch tests were scored. Study-wide points: No change in TCRs above 1 in 1000 frequency was produced by DPC sensitization.

TCRdb re-called the RACE reads with MiXCR, one entry per CDR3 protein. The sample shows around 50,000 distinct CDR3 sequences, about 9.3% of them seen only once. This specimen consisted of whole blood, obtained in connection with sensitization to the hapten diphenylcyclopropenone (DPC). This TCR was recovered from a woman in her thirties or forties with alopecia areata. Some clones in this sample may be carry-over from other donors' samples. The chain is built from TRBV29-1 and TRBJ2-1; TRBD2 matches 13 bases. The CDR3 protein is CSGTSGRQFF. The CDR3 DNA reads TGCAGCGGGACTAGCGGGAGGCAGTTCTTC.